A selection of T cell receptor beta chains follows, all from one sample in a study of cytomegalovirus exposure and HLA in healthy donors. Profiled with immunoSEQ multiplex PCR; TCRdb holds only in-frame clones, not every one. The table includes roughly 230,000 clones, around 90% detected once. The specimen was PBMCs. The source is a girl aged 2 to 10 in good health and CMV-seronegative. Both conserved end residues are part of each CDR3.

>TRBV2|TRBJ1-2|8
CAFSGYTF
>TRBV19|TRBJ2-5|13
CASSMRGQETQYF
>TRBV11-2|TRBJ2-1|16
CASSAGEGGALAEQFF
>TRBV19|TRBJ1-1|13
CASSIGGRPEAFF
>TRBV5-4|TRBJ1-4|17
CASSRDSAAATNEKLFF
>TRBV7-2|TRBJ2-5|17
CASSPGATSGGKETQYF
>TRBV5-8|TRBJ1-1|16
CASSLTRGTATTEAFF
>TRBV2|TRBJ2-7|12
CATGQEAYEQYF
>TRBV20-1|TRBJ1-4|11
CSASGGEKLFF
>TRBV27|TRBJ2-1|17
CASSLWVSGSSYNEQFF
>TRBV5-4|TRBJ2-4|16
CASSLGTGVAKNIQYF
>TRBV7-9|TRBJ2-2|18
CASSSPFSTSRGAGELFF
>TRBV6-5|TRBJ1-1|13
CASSNRGNTEAFF
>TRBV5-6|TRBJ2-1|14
CASSLGTSVVEQFF
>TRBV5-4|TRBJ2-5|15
CASSSSGGGGETQYF
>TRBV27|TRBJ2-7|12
CASRGSSYEQYF
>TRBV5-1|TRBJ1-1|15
CASSLGGGSGTEAFF
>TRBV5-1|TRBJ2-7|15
CASSSSTGFQSEQYF
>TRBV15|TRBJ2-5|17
CATSRGKQGVRQETQYF
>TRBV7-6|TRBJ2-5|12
CASSLMEETQYF
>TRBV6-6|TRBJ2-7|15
CASSYGTGSTFQQYF
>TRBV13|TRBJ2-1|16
CASSLAGGRPYNGQFF